The rows below give T cell receptor beta chains drawn from one sample of a study of T cells in Graves' hyperthyroidism and ophthalmopathy. Each CDR3 protein is one row after TCRdb ran MiXCR on the multiplex PCR reads. Of roughly 400,000 distinct CDR3 sequences listed, approximately 15% are singletons. The sequenced sample was blood. These TCRs come from a woman in her late teens or twenties with Graves' hyperthyroidism that later progressed to Graves' ophthalmopathy. The CDR3 runs from the conserved cysteine through the conserved F or W. Each record gives: J gene, V gene, D gene, clone size, CDR3 DNA, CDR3 protein. A D gene is named only where the DNA matches it firmly. Not all rows give a size; the values are once, few, many and, for expanded clones, a class.

>TRBJ2-2|TRBV27|TRBD1|many
TGTGCCAGCAACTACGGGACAGGGAACACCGGGGAGCTGTTTTTT
CASNYGTGNTGELFF
>TRBJ1-1|TRBV7-9|NA|few
TGTGCCAGCAGCTTAGTGGGGGACGGCACTGAAGCTTTCTTT
CASSLVGDGTEAFF
>TRBJ2-3|TRBV5-1|NA|many
TGCGCCAGCAGCTTGGCCTTGCCCGGGGTTGGCACAGATACGCAGTATTTT
CASSLALPGVGTDTQYF
>TRBJ2-7|TRBV7-8|NA|NA
TGTGCCAGCAGCTTATCTCCGGGGACCTTCTCCTACGAGCAGTACTTC
CASSLSPGTFSYEQYF
>TRBJ2-7|TRBV6-1|NA|many
TGTGCCAGCAGTGCCAACTCGGGCCCTTCTTGGTACGAGCAGTACTTC
CASSANSGPSWYEQYF
>TRBJ2-2|TRBV4-2|TRBD2|few
TGTGCCAGCAGCCAAGGACTAGCTCCCTACACCGGGGAGCTGTTTTTT
CASSQGLAPYTGELFF
>TRBJ2-1|TRBV28|TRBD1|many
TGTGCCAGCAGTGCCCAAAAGACCGGGACAGGGCCCAATGAGCAGTTCTTC
CASSAQKTGTGPNEQFF
>TRBJ1-4|TRBV6-1|NA|many
TGTGCCAGCAGTTCCCCAGCAACTAATGAAAAACTGTTTTTT
CASSSPATNEKLFF
>TRBJ1-2|TRBV19|NA|few
TGTGCCAGTAGTGTATTGGAGGGCAACTATGGCTACACCTTC
CASSVLEGNYGYTF
>TRBJ2-7|TRBV30|NA|many
TGTGCCTCTCGGACCGATTCCTACGAGCAGTACTTC
CASRTDSYEQYF
>TRBJ2-5|TRBV4-1|TRBD2|many
TGCGCCAGCAGCCGGGAGGGCCGTCTCGAGACCCAGTACTTC
CASSREGRLETQYF
>TRBJ2-7|TRBV5-1|TRBD2|NA
TGCGCCAGCAGCTCGACTAGCGGGATCTCCTACGAGCAGTACTTC
CASSSTSGISYEQYF
>TRBJ1-4|TRBV7-2|NA|many
TGTGCCAGCAGCATCGGGATGGGACGTGAAAAACTGTTTTTT
CASSIGMGREKLFF
>TRBJ1-2|TRBV4-1|NA|NA
TGCGCCAGCAGCTTAAGAGCGGACACCACCTACTATGGCTACACCTTC
CASSLRADTTYYGYTF
>TRBJ2-7|TRBV9|TRBD1|many
TGTGCCAGCAGCGTAGGACAGGGCTTATACGAGCAGTACTTC
CASSVGQGLYEQYF
>TRBJ2-5|TRBV7-2|NA|few
TGTGCCAGCAGCGCTCTGGAATGGAGTCCCAGGGAGACCCAGTACTTC
CASSALEWSPRETQYF
>TRBJ2-3|TRBV28|NA|many
TGTGCCAGCAGTACAGGGATGGCGCAGTATTTT
CASSTGMAQYF
>TRBJ2-5|TRBV28|TRBD1|NA
TGTGCCAGCAACCACCCCGGGACAGGGTTCAAGGGGACCCAGTACTTC
CASNHPGTGFKGTQYF
>TRBJ1-6|TRBV30|NA|few
TGTGCCCGAGACTCCGGCGGTAATTTACCCCTCCACTTT
CARDSGGNLPLHF
>TRBJ2-7|TRBV20-1|TRBD1|few
TGCAGTGCTAGAGACCGGGGACAGGGAATTTACGAGCAGTACTTC
CSARDRGQGIYEQYF
>TRBJ2-7|TRBV30|NA|many
TGTGCCTGGAATTCAGACAGTGGCTACGAGCAGTACTTC
CAWNSDSGYEQYF
>TRBJ2-7|TRBV7-6|TRBD1|many
TGTGCCAGCAGCTCCCAGGGGGCGTACGAGCAGTACTTC
CASSSQGAYEQYF
>TRBJ2-1|TRBV20-1|NA|many
TGCAGTGCTAGAACCCTGGACTCATCGTCCTACAATGAGCAGTTCTTC
CSARTLDSSSYNEQFF
>TRBJ2-3|TRBV28|NA|many
TGTGCCAGCAGTTTGTTGCGGCGCAAAGATACGCAGTATTTT
CASSLLRRKDTQYF
>TRBJ2-1|TRBV20-1|TRBD2|many
TGCAGTGCTAGTGCAGCGGGAGGGTGGCACAATGAGCAGTTCTTC
CSASAAGGWHNEQFF
>TRBJ2-7|TRBV19|NA|NA
TGTGCCACCGATATAGGGGCAGGTCCATCCTACGAGCAGTACTTC
CATDIGAGPSYEQYF